This T cell receptor (beta chain) was sequenced in a study of cytomegalovirus exposure and HLA in healthy donors. Findings and limits, study-wide: Several top significant clusters appeared, in a later analysis, to be linked to common viral pathogens.

This clone has more than one count but fewer than ten. Its cognate antigen is unknown. Primers: 60 Vbeta forward and 13 Jbeta reverse. Produced via immunoSEQ multiplex PCR; TCRdb's table is partial and in-frame only. The table has some 150,000 clones, approximately 72% seen once. This TCR derives from a middle-aged man in good health and CMV-seronegative. The sample comprised PBMCs.

The CDR3 bases are TGCGCCAGCAGCCAAGAGGACAGGGTGTCCTATGGCTACACCTTC. Translating gives CASSQEDRVSYGYTF. This chain joins TRBV4-1 and TRBJ1-2; 8 bases map to TRBD1. Germline-derived CDR1 and CDR2 are MGHRA and YSYEKL. J gave up 4 bases and V 0 bases, and 4 bases lay outside the gene matches. This CDR3 has 15 residues.